The 21 T cell receptor beta chains given below trace back to one sample, sequenced in a study of T cell clonality in common variable immunodeficiency. Study findings and constraints: In common variable immunodeficiency, TCR beta chains reportedly carried fewer deletions and N-nucleotide insertions.

Produced via immunoSEQ multiplex PCR; TCRdb's table is partial and in-frame only. The sample counts about 26,000 clones, none seen once; the ten largest own 20% to 25%. Which antigens these TCRs recognize remains unknown. The sequencing sample was made of peripheral blood mononuclear cells. The receptors derive from a human donor with common variable immunodeficiency.

This clone was found many times. Read sequence stops 3 residues before the CDR3 end, and the germline J gene provides the missing end. The rearrangement uses TRBV5-1 and TRBJ2-3; the D gene is possibly TRBD1 (5 bases). This CDR3 spans 16 amino acids. The germline gives CDR1 SGHRS, CDR2 YFSETQ. V was trimmed by 0 bases and J by 3 bases, leaving 14 bases between them. The CDR3 region is CASSLGWGGRTDTQYF. The part of the CDR3 DNA that was read is TGCGCCAGCAGCTTGGGATGGGGCGGTCGGACAGATACG.

This clone was seen ten or more times. The read is 3 residues too short to cover the CDR3 end, so that end is filled in from the germline J gene. This chain links TRBV2 with TRBJ2-3; D ambiguous. This CDR3 comprises 15 residues. Trimming cost V 1 base and J 0 bases, with 8 bases left between them. Germline lookup yields CDR1 SNHLY and CDR2 FYNNEI. The sequenced CDR3 bases are TGTGCCAGCAGTGAAGGGTCCGCGAGCACAGATACG. Translated, it gives CASSEGSASTDT. The whole CDR3 sequence reads CASSEGSASTDTQYF.

This clone has only a few counts. The part of the CDR3 DNA that was read is TGCAGTGCCCCCCACAGGGCAGGCTATGGC. This encodes CSAPHRAGYG. The CDR3 as a whole reads CSAPHRAGYGYTF. This chain joins TRBV20-1 and TRBJ1-2; tentatively, D is TRBD1 (6 bases). The read halts 3 residues ahead of the CDR3 end, with the missing end drawn from the germline J gene. The CDR3 is 13 amino acids. The germline V gene has CDR1 DFQATT and CDR2 SNEGSKA (reference sequence). Trimming took 6 bases from V and 4 from J, leaving 15 bases between them.

This clone was detected many times. The sequenced fragment ends 3 residues before the CDR3 boundary, so the rest is inferred from the germline J gene. This chain joins TRBV2 and TRBJ2-5, with 10 bases aligning to TRBD2. Germline trimming cut 6 bases from V and 4 bases from J; bases unmatched to any gene: 11. This CDR3 comprises 16 residues. The V gene's germline CDR1 is SNHLY and CDR2 FYNNEI. CDR3 amino acids: CASSRLAGATGETQYF. The part of the CDR3 DNA that was read is TGTGCCAGCAGCCGCCTAGCGGGAGCGACCGGAGAGACC.

This clone was counted many times. The read ends 3 residues early relative to the CDR3; the germline J gene fills the gap. This sequence joins TRBV2 and TRBJ2-5; D uncertain. Germline V CDR1 and CDR2: SNHLY, FYNNEI. This CDR3 has 14 amino acids. The germline V and J ends were trimmed by 4 bases and 5 bases, with 14 bases remaining between them. CDR3 residues: CASSGQTKVETQYF. The DNA read from the CDR3 is TGTGCCAGCAGTGGGCAAACCAAGGTGGAGACC.

With regard to this clone: The CDR3 is cut off 3 residues early in the read; its end comes from the germline J gene. The V gene is TRBV10-3, the J gene TRBJ2-1, with 10 nucleotides matching TRBD1. CDR3 length: 14 residues. Unmatched junction bases numbered 3, after V lost 8 bases and J lost 2 bases. In germline, CDR1 is ENHRY, CDR2 SYGVKD. Here the CDR3 reads CAIGGTGAYNEQFF. The CDR3 DNA, read in part, is TGTGCCATCGGCGGGACAGGGGCCTACAATGAG.

This clone came up many times. The read stops 3 residues short of the end of the CDR3; the missing end is completed from the germline J gene. This chain links TRBV19 with TRBJ1-3, with D unresolved. This CDR3 comprises 15 residues. Germline assignment: CDR1 LNHDA and CDR2 SQIVND (reference sequence). V was trimmed by 10 bases and J by 9 bases, leaving 25 bases between them. The CDR3 sequence is CATASEFSRHSTIYF. The CDR3 DNA, read in part, is TGTGCCACCGCCTCGGAGTTTAGTCGTCACAGCACC.

A note on this clone: The read gets to within 3 residues of the CDR3 end, and the germline J gene fills in the rest. The chain is built from TRBV19 and TRBJ2-1; D gene uncertain. The V end was cut by 1 base, the J end by 4 bases, with 14 bases between. Germline assignment: CDR1 LNHDA and CDR2 SQIVND (reference sequence). CDR3 length equals 16 residues. The covered CDR3 bases are TGTGCCAGTAGTATAGTTGTGGGCGTAGGGTACAATGAG. Translated, it gives CASSIVVGVGYNE. The whole CDR3 protein reads CASSIVVGVGYNEQFF.

The table lists this clone with many counts. The CDR3 extends 3 residues past the end of the read, so its final part is completed from the germline J gene. This chain connects TRBV19 to TRBJ2-5; D is uncertain. Looked up from germline, CDR1 is LNHDA and CDR2 is SQIVND (reference sequence). Trimming stripped 10 bases from V and 3 bases from J, with 24 bases between. CDR3 length: 16 amino acids. This CDR3 reads CATTPDPLGRKETQYF. The covered CDR3 bases are TGTGCCACCACGCCCGACCCTCTGGGCAGAAAAGAGACC.

In its sample, this clone was seen a few times. The DNA ends 3 residues before the CDR3 does, and the rest of the CDR3 is filled in from the germline J gene. This chain connects TRBV5-1 to TRBJ2-7; the D is unclear. Germline V gives CDR1 SGHRS, CDR2 YFSETQ. Trimming removed 4 bases from V and 0 bases from J, with 8 bases in between. This CDR3 has 13 residues. This CDR3 reads CASSPPSSYEQYF. The sequenced part of the CDR3 DNA is TGCGCCAGCAGCCCCCCATCCTCCTACGAG. The entire variable domain, with the rest obtained from reference TRBV5-1 and TRBJ2-7, is as follows: KAGVTQTPRYLIKTRGQQVTLSCSPISGHRSVSWYQQTPGQGLQFLFEYFSETQRNKGNFPGRFSGRQFSNSRSEMNVSTLELGDSALYLCASSPPSSYEQYFGPGTRLTVT.

This clone was recorded many times. From the germline J gene comes the end of the CDR3, since the read stops 3 residues before it. The chain uses TRBV5-6 and TRBJ2-1, with D possibly matching TRBD2 (6 bases). This CDR3 region has 15 residues. CDR1 is SGHDT and CDR2 is YYEEEE in the germline V gene. The germline V and J ends were trimmed by 0 bases and 6 bases, with 13 bases remaining between them. Here the CDR3 reads CASSLGRVVGNEQFF. The part of the CDR3 DNA that was read is TGTGCCAGCAGCTTGGGGAGGGTAGTTGGCAATGAG.

At least ten counts were recorded for this clone. Read data end 3 residues before the CDR3 end; the end is taken from the germline J gene. This chain links TRBV7-2 with TRBJ2-3; TRBD2 might be the D (8 bases). The germline V gene encodes CDR1 SGHTA and CDR2 FQGNSA. Trimming pared 5 bases from V and 6 bases from J, leaving 18 bases between. The CDR3 is made up of 15 amino acids. Incomplete CDR3 DNA: TGTGCCAGCAGCAGAGGGGGCGGGAGGACCGATACG. This gives the protein CASSRGGGRTDT. The full-length CDR3 reads as CASSRGGGRTDTQYF.

This clone was counted at least ten times. From the germline J gene comes the end of the CDR3, since the read stops 3 residues before it. The chain employs TRBV18 and TRBJ2-5; TRBD2 matches 8 bases. CDR1 KGHSH and CDR2 LQKENI come from the germline V gene. There are 17 residues in the CDR3. V lost 2 bases, J lost 0 bases, and 8 bases stayed unmatched. The CDR3 loop reads CASSPASGGPYQETQYF. CDR3 DNA, as far as it was read: TGTGCCAGCTCACCAGCCAGCGGGGGCCCGTACCAAGAGACC.

Regarding this clone: The read finishes 3 residues shy of the CDR3 end, and the germline J gene is used to complete it. This rearrangement joins TRBV19 to TRBJ1-5; the D is unclear. CDR1 is LNHDA, CDR2 SQIVND, per germline (reference sequence). The CDR3 is 14 residues long. Trimming took 3 bases from V and 3 from J, leaving 9 bases between them. The sequenced CDR3 bases are TGTGCCAGTAGTATGATTCAACTCAATCAGCCC. As protein: CASSMIQLNQP. The CDR3 in its entirety is CASSMIQLNQPQHF.

Many counts were recorded for this clone. Read data end 3 residues before the CDR3 end; the end is taken from the germline J gene. The genes are TRBV5-4 and TRBJ2-3; the match to TRBD2 covers 8 bases. The germline V gene has CDR1 SGHNT and CDR2 YYREEE (reference sequence). This CDR3 contains 15 residues. V shed 7 bases and J 1 base; nucleotides not matched to a gene: 8. CDR3 DNA, as far as it was read: TGTGCCAGCGCCGCCGGGACTAGAGGCACAGATACG. Amino acid sequence: CASAAGTRGTDT. Given in full, the CDR3 is CASAAGTRGTDTQYF.

This clone was counted many times. The read ends 3 residues early relative to the CDR3; the germline J gene fills the gap. The J gene is TRBJ2-7, the V gene TRBV20-1, with D perhaps TRBD2 (6 bases). There are 16 residues in the CDR3. Germline V gene sequence: CDR1 DFQATT, CDR2 SNEGSKA (reference sequence). Trimming left V 3 bases short and J 3 bases short, with 21 bases between. Incomplete CDR3 DNA: TGCAGTGCTAGCGCCGGCGGACTATACCTACTCTACGAG. This sequence encodes CSASAGGLYLLYE. From start to end, the CDR3 is CSASAGGLYLLYEQYF.

This clone was observed many times. The read is 3 residues too short to cover the CDR3 end, so that end is filled in from the germline J gene. V is TRBV20-1 and J is TRBJ2-7, with 9 bases identical to TRBD2. CDR3 length equals 15 residues. The germline gives CDR1 DFQATT, CDR2 SNEGSKA (reference sequence). V lost 0 bases, J lost 2 bases, and 5 bases stayed unmatched. CDR3 protein: CSARDSGGGAYEQYF. CDR3 DNA, as far as it was read: TGCAGTGCTAGAGACTCTGGCGGGGGGGCCTACGAG.

This clone has at least ten counts. The CDR3 end falls 3 residues outside the read, so it is completed with the germline J gene. The gene calls are TRBV19 and TRBJ2-4; 7 positions agree with TRBD1. Germline V lookup: CDR1 LNHDA, CDR2 SQIVND (reference sequence). Germline trimming cut 6 bases from V and 6 bases from J; bases unmatched to any gene: 8. The CDR3 covers 14 residues. This CDR3 reads CASSDRVVRNIQYF. CDR3 bases read: TGTGCCAGTAGCGACAGGGTCGTAAGAAACATT.

This clone was observed at least ten times. From the germline J gene comes the end of the CDR3, since the read stops 3 residues before it. The identical CDR3 is also encoded by other nucleotide sequences in the sample. The V gene is TRBV5-1, the J gene TRBJ2-4; perhaps TRBD1 as D (7 bases). With 4 bases removed from V and 7 bases from J, the gap between germline ends came to 15 bases. The germline V gene has CDR1 SGHRS and CDR2 YFSETQ. This CDR3 region has 14 residues. Incomplete CDR3 DNA: TGCGCCAGCAGCCCAACGACAGGGAGGAACATT. It specifies CASSPTTGRNI. The full CDR3 reads CASSPTTGRNIQYF.

This clone was counted ten times or more. The observed sequence ends 3 residues before the CDR3 terminus, with the missing tail filled in from the germline J gene. This chain uses TRBV18 with TRBJ1-1, with D possibly matching TRBD1 (5 bases). The CDR3 length is 15 residues. Trimming stripped 4 bases from V and 1 base from J, with 13 bases between. In germline, CDR1 is KGHSH, CDR2 LQKENI. CDR3 sequence: CASSLGVRGNTEAFF. The sequenced part of the CDR3 DNA is TGTGCCAGCTCACTTGGAGTGAGGGGGAACACTGAA.

There are many counts of this clone. The CDR3 is cut off 3 residues early in the read; its end comes from the germline J gene. The chain employs TRBV6-2 or TRBV6-3 and TRBJ1-2, with D perhaps TRBD1 (5 bases). From germline, CDR1 is MNHEY and CDR2 SVGEGT. The CDR3 consists of 12 residues. CDR3 amino acids: CASSKGQGGYTF. CDR3 DNA, as far as it was read: TGTGCCAGCAGTAAAGGACAAGGCGGC.